A single sample gave rise to the 31 T cell receptor beta chains below, sequenced in a study of cytomegalovirus exposure and HLA in healthy donors. Primers included in the PCR were 60 Vbeta and 13 Jbeta primers. Data came from immunoSEQ multiplex PCR; TCRdb stores just in-frame clones and leaves some out. Here the sample spans roughly 120,000 clones, roughly 73% being singletons. Sequenced input: PBMCs. The receptors stem from a woman younger than 45 in good health and CMV-seronegative.

The rearrangement uses TRBV5-4 and TRBJ2-1; the match to TRBD2 covers 9 bases. J gave up 9 bases and V 4 bases, and 8 bases lay outside the gene matches. The germline V gene encodes CDR1 SGHNT and CDR2 YYREEE (reference sequence). This CDR3 is 14 amino acids long. CDR3 amino acids: CASSGGGAWGEQFF. The CDR3 nucleotides are TGTGCCAGCAGCGGCGGGGGGGCCTGGGGTGAGCAGTTCTTC.

There are a few counts of this clone. The chain couples TRBV6-5 to TRBJ2-7; a possible D gene is TRBD1 (6 bases). The germline V and J ends were trimmed by 6 bases and 2 bases, with 8 bases remaining between them. Per germline, CDR1 MNHEY and CDR2 SVGAGI. The CDR3 sequence is 12 residues long. The CDR3 spells CASSTGTYEQYF. CDR3 DNA sequence: TGTGCCAGCAGCACAGGGACCTACGAGCAGTACTTC.

V gene TRBV25-1 combines with J gene TRBJ1-1, with 8 bases aligning to TRBD1. In germline, CDR1 is MGHDK, CDR2 SYGVNS. V lost 6 bases to trimming and J lost 2 bases; unmatched junction nucleotides: 8. This CDR3 comprises 15 residues. The CDR3 DNA reads as TGTGCCAGCAGGGGGCTCGGACAGGGAAACACTGAAGCTTTCTTT. The encoded protein is CASRGLGQGNTEAFF. The full variable domain, rest sourced from reference TRBV25-1 and TRBJ1-1, is EADIYQTPRYLVIGTGKKITLECSQTMGHDKMYWYQQDPGMELHLIHYSYGVNSTEKGDLSSESTVSRIRTEHFPLTLESARPSHTSQYLCASRGLGQGNTEAFFGQGTRLTVV.

The chain joins TRBV6-5 to TRBJ1-1, with D perhaps TRBD1 (5 bases). The V end lost 7 bases, the J end lost 1 base, and 13 bases lay between the germline ends. Germline assignment: CDR1 MNHEY and CDR2 SVGAGI. The CDR3 has 14 residues. Here the CDR3 reads CASIHRRGNTEAFF. CDR3 DNA sequence: TGTGCCAGCATCCATAGAAGGGGGAACACTGAAGCTTTCTTT.

V and J are TRBV6-6 and TRBJ2-5; 10 bases map to TRBD1. Germline CDR1 reads MNHNY; CDR2 reads SVGAGI (reference sequence). The CDR3 length is 16 residues. Trimming took 2 bases from V and 2 from J; bases not matched to a gene: 5. In DNA, the CDR3 is TGTGCCAGCAGTTACGTAGACAGGGGGCTGCAAGAGACCCAGTACTTC. The encoded protein is CASSYVDRGLQETQYF.

In DNA form, the CDR3 reads TGTGCCAGCAGCTTAGTAGCGGGGGGGGCAGATACGCAGTATTTT. It is translated as CASSLVAGGADTQYF. The genes are TRBV7-9 and TRBJ2-3; the match to TRBD2 covers 11 bases. The CDR3 has 15 amino acids. The J segment lost 4 bases and the V segment lost 1 base, leaving 1 base of the junction unmatched. The germline gives CDR1 SEHNR, CDR2 FQNEAQ (reference sequence).

The J gene is TRBJ2-7, the V gene TRBV10-3; 7 bases are a match to TRBD1. The length of the CDR3 is 16 residues. The V segment lost 5 bases and the J segment 1 base; nucleotides outside the gene matches: 11. Germline V lookup: CDR1 ENHRY, CDR2 SYGVKD. DNA for the CDR3: TGTGCCATCAGTAAAGGGACAGCCGGCCAGTCCTACGAGCAGTACTTC. It encodes CAISKGTAGQSYEQYF.

This rearrangement joins TRBV7-6 to TRBJ1-5, with a possible D match to TRBD1 (5 bases). V was pared by 5 bases and J by 4 bases, with 9 bases between. Germline values: CDR1 SGHVS, CDR2 FNYEAQ. The CDR3 is made up of 13 amino acids. CDR3 sequence: CASSATENQPQHF. For the CDR3, the DNA is TGTGCCAGCAGCGCGACAGAAAATCAGCCCCAGCATTTT.

The chain combines TRBV5-4 with TRBJ2-3; TRBD2 agrees at 9 bases. The CDR3 runs 16 residues. The V gene's germline CDR1 is SGHNT and CDR2 YYREEE (reference sequence). V shed 4 bases, J shed 0 bases, and the junction held 6 bases outside the gene matches. The CDR3 is CASSIAGALSTDTQYF. The CDR3 DNA follows: TGTGCCAGCAGCATAGCGGGAGCTCTTAGCACAGATACGCAGTATTTT. Variable domain in full (rest from reference TRBV5-4 and TRBJ2-3): ETGVTQSPTHLIKTRGQQVTLRCSSQSGHNTVSWYQQALGQGPQFIFQYYREEENGRGNFPPRFSGLQFPNYSSELNVNALELDDSALYLCASSIAGALSTDTQYFGPGTRLTVL.

The chain uses TRBV7-9 and TRBJ2-5; weak D call: TRBD2 (5 bases). Trimming shortened V by 5 bases and J by 1 base, and 11 bases separated the two germline ends. CDR1 is SEHNR, CDR2 FQNEAQ, per germline (reference sequence). The CDR3 sequence is 14 residues long. Written as DNA, the CDR3 is TGTGCCAGCAGCCGCGTGACTACCCAAGAGACCCAGTACTTC. This translates into CASSRVTTQETQYF.

The chain carries TRBV29-1 and TRBJ1-1, with 9 bases aligning to TRBD1. From germline, CDR1 is SQVTM and CDR2 ANQGSEA. This CDR3 has 14 amino acids. Trimming at V came to 6 bases and at J to 11 bases, leaving 16 bases not matched to a gene. DNA for the CDR3: TGCAGCGTCGCACGAGTGGGACAGGGTGGAAGGGCTTTCTTT. It yields the protein CSVARVGQGGRAFF.

V is TRBV5-1 and J is TRBJ1-1, with 9 bases fitting TRBD1. CDR1 SGHRS and CDR2 YFSETQ come from the germline V gene. The V and J ends lost 2 bases and 5 bases, in that order; junction bases with no gene match: 7. This CDR3 contains 15 residues. The CDR3 DNA is TGCGCCAGCAGCTTAGACAGGGGGTTTCGGACTGAAGCTTTCTTT. It translates to CASSLDRGFRTEAFF.

V and J are TRBV2 and TRBJ1-2; no definite D call. The CDR3 is 13 amino acids. V gave up 1 base and J gave up 4 bases, with 7 bases separating them. Looked up from germline, CDR1 is SNHLY and CDR2 is FYNNEI. The CDR3 DNA sequence: TGTGCCAGCAGTGAAGGGCACCGCTATGGCTACACCTTC. It encodes CASSEGHRYGYTF.

The gene calls are TRBV6-6 and TRBJ1-1, with no clear D. Germline V gene data show CDR1 as MNHNY and CDR2 as SVGAGI (reference sequence). CDR3 length: 14 amino acids. V was pared by 0 bases and J by 4 bases, with 9 bases between. The CDR3 loop is CASSYSGLATEAFF. CDR3 bases: TGTGCCAGCAGTTACTCTGGACTGGCCACTGAAGCTTTCTTT.

This chain connects TRBV7-3 to TRBJ2-1; 8 nucleotides align to TRBD2. Per germline, CDR1 SGHTA and CDR2 FQGTGA. The V and J ends lost 5 bases and 6 bases, in that order; junction bases with no gene match: 6. The CDR3 is made up of 14 amino acids. The CDR3 reads CASSRGTSGNEQFF. DNA of the CDR3: TGTGCCAGCAGCCGTGGTACTAGCGGCAATGAGCAGTTCTTC.

As regards this clone: At one end, the junction sequence differs from germline, possibly due to a read error. The chain has TRBV5-1 and TRBJ2-7, with D tentatively TRBD1 (6 bases). This CDR3 is built from 12 residues. Germline values: CDR1 SGHRS, CDR2 YFSETQ. The CDR3 sequence is CASSLEPGHHSF. The CDR3 DNA sequence: TGCGCCAGCAGCTTGGAACCGGGACATCATTCCTTC.

This rearrangement joins TRBV4-2 to TRBJ2-2; D might be TRBD2 (6 bases). The V and J ends lost 4 bases and 4 bases respectively, with 13 bases between them. The CDR3 length is 15 residues. Germline CDR1 reads LGHNA; CDR2 reads YNFKEQ. As DNA, the CDR3 is TGTGCCAGCAGCCTTGGATTGGGGGGCACCGGGGAGCTGTTTTTT. This gives the protein CASSLGLGGTGELFF.

The chain joins TRBV2 to TRBJ2-3; D possibly corresponds to TRBD1 (5 bases). With 7 bases removed from V and 2 bases from J, the gap between germline ends came to 16 bases. CDR1 and CDR2 from the germline V gene are SNHLY and FYNNEI. The CDR3 is made up of 15 amino acids. Here the CDR3 DNA reads TGTGCCAGCAAACAGGCCAGGGTCGTCACAGATACGCAGTATTTT. Its protein is CASKQARVVTDTQYF.

The chain has TRBV5-6 and TRBJ1-3, with D unclear. CDR1 and CDR2 from the germline V gene are SGHDT and YYEEEE. The CDR3 is made up of 14 amino acids. The V end was cut by 1 base, the J end by 8 bases, with 13 bases between. The CDR3 bases are TGTGCCAGCAGCTTGATGCACGACGAGGACACCATATATTTT. This sequence encodes CASSLMHDEDTIYF.

The chain links TRBV7-8 to TRBJ1-2, with no clear D. Germline V gene sequence: CDR1 SGHVS, CDR2 FQNEAQ. The CDR3 spans 13 residues. V dropped 4 bases and J dropped 6 bases, with 12 bases sitting between them. CDR3 bases: TGTGCCAGCAGCTCTCTAGGCTCGGATGGCTACACCTTC. It encodes CASSSLGSDGYTF.

The chain employs TRBV5-1 and TRBJ1-2, with 9 bases lining up with TRBD1. Germline V gene lookup returns CDR1 SGHRS and CDR2 YFSETQ. The CDR3 length is 15 residues. Unmatched junction bases numbered 6, after V lost 4 bases and J lost 2 bases. CDR3 bases: TGCGCCAGCAGCACCCGGACAGGGGCCAACTATGGCTACACCTTC. It yields the protein CASSTRTGANYGYTF.

The DNA for the CDR3 is TGTGCCAGCAGCTTTACCTCCGTCGTAAGCCACTCCGAGCAGTACTTC. It encodes CASSFTSVVSHSEQYF. The chain links TRBV11-2 to TRBJ2-7; D gene unclear. Germline values: CDR1 SGHAT, CDR2 FQNNGV. The CDR3 runs 16 residues. Between the trimmed V and J ends, which lost 3 bases and 6 bases, there was a span of 21 bases.

V gene TRBV9 combines with J gene TRBJ1-2; 8 bases fit TRBD1. The V segment lost 3 bases and the J segment 6 bases; nucleotides outside the gene matches: 19. The CDR3 is made up of 18 amino acids. Germline-derived CDR1 and CDR2 are SGDLS and YYNGEE. The CDR3 is CASSETNDFTQGVDGYTF. The CDR3 DNA follows: TGTGCCAGCAGCGAGACGAACGACTTTACACAGGGGGTGGATGGCTACACCTTC.

This chain joins TRBV5-1 and TRBJ2-7; 7 bases are shared with TRBD1. This CDR3 is 15 amino acids long. In germline, CDR1 is SGHRS, CDR2 YFSETQ. The junction had 7 bases not matched to a gene; V was cut back by 2 bases and J by 2 bases. Written as DNA, the CDR3 is TGCGCCAGCAGCTTTAACAGGGGACCAACCTACGAGCAGTACTTC. Translation gives CASSFNRGPTYEQYF.

The V gene is TRBV5-1, the J gene TRBJ2-7, with D possibly TRBD2 on 5 matching bases. The CDR3 is made up of 13 amino acids. Germline values: CDR1 SGHRS, CDR2 YFSETQ. V lost 2 bases and J 4 bases, leaving 10 bases between the germline ends. The CDR3 DNA is TGCGCCAGCAGCTTCGGACTCTTTTACGAGCAGTACTTC. Its translation is CASSFGLFYEQYF. The full variable domain, rest sourced from reference TRBV5-1 and TRBJ2-7, is KAGVTQTPRYLIKTRGQQVTLSCSPISGHRSVSWYQQTPGQGLQFLFEYFSETQRNKGNFPGRFSGRQFSNSRSEMNVSTLELGDSALYLCASSFGLFYEQYFGPGTRLTVT.

The rearrangement links TRBV4-3 to TRBJ1-2; 7 nucleotides align to TRBD1. Germline CDR1 LGHNA, CDR2 YSLEER. The V segment lost 0 bases and the J segment 4 bases; nucleotides outside the gene matches: 14. The CDR3 is 18 amino acids. As DNA, the CDR3 is TGCGCCAGCAGCCAAGATGAGTCTGGGATCGGACAGGTCTATGGCTACACCTTC. This encodes CASSQDESGIGQVYGYTF.

The chain links TRBV7-9 to TRBJ1-1; D remains ambiguous. Germline-derived CDR1 and CDR2 are SEHNR and FQNEAQ (reference sequence). This CDR3 is 15 amino acids long. Trimming stripped 1 base from V and 4 bases from J, with 13 bases between. The CDR3 protein is CASSLVGSPSTEAFF. CDR3 DNA: TGTGCCAGCAGCTTAGTGGGCAGTCCAAGCACTGAAGCTTTCTTT.

The rearrangement links TRBV5-1 to TRBJ1-1; 9 bases match TRBD1. The trim removed 4 bases at V and 2 bases at J, leaving 6 bases unmatched. Germline CDR1 SGHRS, CDR2 YFSETQ. The CDR3 has 15 amino acids. The CDR3 nucleotides are TGCGCCAGCAGCCCCGGGACAGGGATCAACACTGAAGCTTTCTTT. Translated, it gives CASSPGTGINTEAFF.

The chain combines TRBV6-6 with TRBJ2-7; TRBD1 might be the D (6 bases). Germline V CDR1 and CDR2: MNHNY, SVGAGI (reference sequence). V was trimmed by 4 bases and J by 5 bases, leaving 9 bases between them. CDR3 length equals 12 residues. The CDR3 bases are TGTGCCAGCAGTTTCAGGGGTGACGAGCAGTACTTC. Translated: CASSFRGDEQYF.

V usage is TRBV18 and J usage is TRBJ1-1; maybe TRBD1 (6 bases). The length of the CDR3 is 18 residues. The germline gives CDR1 KGHSH, CDR2 LQKENI. The V end was cut by 2 bases, the J end by 11 bases, with 30 bases between. CDR3 sequence reads: CASSPREIDRTSRSWAFF. The CDR3 bases are TGTGCCAGCTCACCAAGGGAGATAGACAGGACAAGCCGAAGTTGGGCTTTCTTT.

This chain links TRBV6-1 with TRBJ2-1; D call uncertain. This CDR3 has 14 residues. Germline-derived CDR1 and CDR2 are MNHNS and SASEGT. Trimming left V 2 bases short and J 0 bases short, with 5 bases between. CDR3 coding DNA: TGTGCCAGCAGTGAACTGAGCTCCTACAATGAGCAGTTCTTC. Its protein is CASSELSSYNEQFF.